This entry features one T cell receptor beta chain sequence. Antigen unknown. The protocol was immunoSEQ multiplex PCR, while the TCRdb copy is restricted to in-frame clones and leaves out a portion. The table records over 1.5 million clones, approximately 98% of them present only once. This record belongs to a study of shared clonotypes between healthy human individuals. Germline CDR1 is MGHDK and CDR2 is SYGVNS. Deletions cut 0 bases from V and 4 bases from J, with 8 bases between. The CDR3 extends over 14 amino acids. General study points: Investigators collected only blood, and repertoires in tissues likely differ.

The sequenced material came from naive CD4+ T cells sorted from blood. The subset here: CD45RA+ positively selected. This rearrangement joins TRBV25-1 to TRBJ2-3; D not certain. This clonotype was sampled from a man aged 25-45 years in good health. CDR3 nucleotides: TGTGCCAGCAGTGAATATAGGAGCGCAGATACGCAGTATTTT. Amino acids: CASSEYRSADTQYF.